This T cell receptor (beta chain) came from a study of CD8 T cells in Susac syndrome. An amount of RNA that ranged from about 0.45 to 1 ug was reverse transcribed with random hexamers. In TCRdb, the immunoSEQ multiplex PCR reads were re-called with MiXCR into one record per CDR3 protein. The table records over 15,000 distinct CDR3 sequences, about 95% of them present only once. The CDR3 has 16 amino acids. The trim removed 5 bases at V and 1 base at J, leaving 10 bases unmatched. CDR1 is MNHEY and CDR2 is SMNVEV in the germline V gene (reference sequence). The sequence was collected from a human donor in good health. Sequencing was carried out using CD8+ T cells from PBMCs. The V and J genes are TRBV27 and TRBJ2-7; 8 bases are a match to TRBD1. CDR3 nucleotides: TGTGCCAGCAGTGGCCTGGGACAGGTGGGGTCCTACGAGCAGTACTTC. It specifies CASSGLGQVGSYEQYF.